The clone carrying this T cell receptor (beta chain) was picked up a small number of times. This CDR3 comprises 14 residues. One entry per CDR3 protein, called by TCRdb with MiXCR from the 5' RACE reads. The sample lists just over 50,000 distinct CDR3 sequences, around 3.4% occurring once. The sample originates from a study of neurological immune-mediated disorders. The sequence derives from a man in his forties with multiple sclerosis. The specimen was PBMCs. The chain uses TRBV12-2 and TRBJ2-5; TRBD1 is the table's D call, not checked against the DNA. TRBV12-2 is recorded as a pseudogene. CDR3 region: CASRLVPGKETQYF. The CDR3 region has the DNA TGTGCAAGTCGCTTAGTGCCAGGGAAAGAGACCCAGTACTTC.